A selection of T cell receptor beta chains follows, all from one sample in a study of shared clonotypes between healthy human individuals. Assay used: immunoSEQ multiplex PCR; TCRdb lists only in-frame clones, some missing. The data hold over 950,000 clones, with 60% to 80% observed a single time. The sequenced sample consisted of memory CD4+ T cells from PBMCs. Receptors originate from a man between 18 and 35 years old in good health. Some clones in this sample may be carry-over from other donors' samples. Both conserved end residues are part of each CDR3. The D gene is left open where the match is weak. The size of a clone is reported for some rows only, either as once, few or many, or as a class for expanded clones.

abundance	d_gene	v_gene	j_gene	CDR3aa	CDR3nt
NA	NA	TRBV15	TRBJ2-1	CATSRHAGGYNEQFF	TGTGCCACCAGCAGACACGCCGGGGGCTACAATGAGCAGTTCTTC
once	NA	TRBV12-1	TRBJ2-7	CASNLQGSYEQYF	TGTGCCAGCAACCTACAGGGTTCCTACGAGCAGTACTTC
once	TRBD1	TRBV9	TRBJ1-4	CASSVTGAPNEKLFF	TGTGCCAGCAGCGTTACAGGGGCGCCCAATGAAAAACTGTTTTTT
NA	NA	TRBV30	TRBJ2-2	CAWSEPGPSPGELFF	TGTGCCTGGAGCGAACCGGGACCTAGTCCCGGGGAGCTGTTTTTT
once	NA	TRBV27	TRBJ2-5	CASMRSLQETQYF	TGTGCCAGCATGAGGAGCCTTCAAGAGACCCAGTACTTC
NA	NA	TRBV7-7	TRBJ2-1	CASSLPGREQFF	TGTGCCAGCAGCTTACCTGGCAGGGAGCAGTTCTTC
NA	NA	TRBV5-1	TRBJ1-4	CASSLEGMGEKLFF	TGCGCCAGCAGCTTGGAGGGGATGGGGGAAAAACTGTTTTTT
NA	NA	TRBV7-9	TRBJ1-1	CASSPPTSNTEAFF	TGTGCCAGCAGCCCACCGACATCGAACACTGAAGCTTTCTTT
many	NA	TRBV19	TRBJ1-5	CASSMPVGPHQPQHF	TGTGCCAGTAGTATGCCCGTGGGTCCTCATCAGCCCCAGCATTTT
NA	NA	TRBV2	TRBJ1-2	CASSVSVGYTF	TGTGCCAGCAGTGTGAGTGTTGGCTACACCTTC
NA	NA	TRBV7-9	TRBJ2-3	CASSPPRSKDTQYF	TGTGCCAGCAGCCCCCCTCGATCGAAGGATACGCAGTATTTT
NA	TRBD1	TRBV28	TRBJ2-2	CASSLGQGSVGAGELFF	TGTGCCAGCAGTCTTGGACAGGGAAGTGTTGGCGCCGGGGAGCTGTTTTTT
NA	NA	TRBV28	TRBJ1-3	CASSFKLRAYF	TGTGCCAGCAGTTTCAAGCTGAGAGCATATTTT
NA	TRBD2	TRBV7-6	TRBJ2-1	CASSLGLAGVNEQFF	TGTGCCAGCAGCTTGGGACTAGCGGGAGTCAATGAGCAGTTCTTC
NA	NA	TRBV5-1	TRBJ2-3	CASALSDTQYF	TGCGCCAGCGCGCTCTCAGATACGCAGTATTTT
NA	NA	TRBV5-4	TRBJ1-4	CASSLGMGGATNEKLFF	TGTGCCAGCAGCTTGGGGATGGGAGGCGCAACTAATGAAAAACTGTTTTTT
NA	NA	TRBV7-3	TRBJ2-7	CASSLSRDYEQYF	TGTGCCAGCAGCTTAAGTCGGGACTACGAGCAGTACTTC
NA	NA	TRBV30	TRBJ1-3	CAWSYTPGEAIYF	TGTGCCTGGAGTTACACCCCAGGGGAAGCCATATATTTT
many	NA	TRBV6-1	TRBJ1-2	CASSEVFRNGYTF	TGTGCCAGCAGTGAAGTTTTCCGGAATGGCTACACCTTC
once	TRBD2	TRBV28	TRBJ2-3	CASSSGTITRDTQYF	TGTGCCAGCAGTTCCGGGACTATCACTAGAGATACGCAGTATTTT
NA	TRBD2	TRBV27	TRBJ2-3	CASSDIKRGSTDTQYF	TGTGCCAGCAGTGATATCAAGCGGGGGAGCACAGATACGCAGTATTTT
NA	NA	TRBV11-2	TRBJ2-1	CASSLDTLRGKQFF	TGTGCCAGCAGCTTAGATACCCTTAGGGGGAAGCAGTTCTTC
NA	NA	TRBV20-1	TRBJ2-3	CSASTRDTQYF	TGCAGTGCTAGCACGAGAGATACGCAGTATTTT
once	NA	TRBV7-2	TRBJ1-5	CASSYRRDDQPQHF	TGTGCCAGCAGCTACAGGAGGGACGATCAGCCCCAGCATTTT
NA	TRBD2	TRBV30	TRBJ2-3	CAWRVQTSWDTQYF	TGTGCCTGGAGGGTTCAGACTAGCTGGGATACGCAGTATTTT
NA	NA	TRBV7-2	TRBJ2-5	CASRRTGLQETQYF	TGTGCCAGCAGGCGAACGGGATTACAAGAGACCCAGTACTTC
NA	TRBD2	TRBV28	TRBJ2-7	CASSPSSGTSGSYEQYF	TGTGCCAGCAGCCCCTCCTCGGGGACTAGCGGGAGTTACGAGCAGTACTTC
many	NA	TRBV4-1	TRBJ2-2	CASSREMRGELFF	TGCGCCAGCAGCCGAGAAATGAGAGGGGAGCTGTTTTTT
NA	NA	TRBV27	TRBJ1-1	CASSSRGPAFF	TGTGCCAGCAGTTCAAGGGGACCCGCTTTCTTT
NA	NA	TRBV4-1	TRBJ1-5	CASSQDGGHNQPQHF	TGCGCCAGCAGCCAAGATGGCGGACACAATCAGCCCCAGCATTTT
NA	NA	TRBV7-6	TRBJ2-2	CASSPLNTGELFF	TGTGCCAGCAGCCCGTTGAACACCGGGGAGCTGTTTTTT
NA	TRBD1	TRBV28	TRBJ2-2	CASSPGTGFTGELFF	TGTGCCAGCAGTCCCGGGACAGGGTTCACCGGGGAGCTGTTTTTT
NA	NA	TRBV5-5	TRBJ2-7	CASSARGSYEQYF	TGTGCCAGCAGCGCGAGGGGGTCCTACGAGCAGTACTTC
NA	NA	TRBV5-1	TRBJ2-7	CASSQSPARDEQYF	TGCGCCAGCAGCCAAAGTCCCGCCAGGGACGAGCAGTACTTC
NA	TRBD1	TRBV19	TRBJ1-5	CASRAGGSNQPQHF	TGTGCCAGTAGGGCAGGGGGCAGCAATCAGCCCCAGCATTTT
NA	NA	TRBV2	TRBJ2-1	CASLVQEPYNEQFF	TGTGCCAGTCTAGTTCAGGAACCCTACAATGAGCAGTTCTTC
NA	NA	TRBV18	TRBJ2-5	CASSPLAPSQETQYF	TGTGCCAGCTCACCACTAGCGCCTTCTCAAGAGACCCAGTACTTC
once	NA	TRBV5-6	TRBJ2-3	CASTGGTDTQYF	TGTGCCAGCACAGGTGGTACAGATACGCAGTATTTT
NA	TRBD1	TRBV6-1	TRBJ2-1	CASSGQGSYNEQFF	TGTGCCAGCAGTGGACAGGGCTCCTACAATGAGCAGTTCTTC
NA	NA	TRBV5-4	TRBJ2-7	CASSLALVGQPYEQYF	TGTGCCAGCAGCTTGGCGTTGGTGGGGCAGCCCTACGAGCAGTACTTC
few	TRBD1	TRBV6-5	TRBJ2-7	CASSYSWTGTYEQYF	TGTGCCAGCAGTTACTCGTGGACAGGGACCTACGAGCAGTACTTC
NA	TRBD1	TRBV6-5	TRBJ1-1	CASRPGQGRNTEAFF	TGTGCCAGCAGACCAGGACAGGGGAGGAACACTGAAGCTTTCTTT
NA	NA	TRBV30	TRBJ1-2	CAWGRERGYGYTF	TGTGCCTGGGGTCGGGAGCGAGGCTATGGCTACACCTTC
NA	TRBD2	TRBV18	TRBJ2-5	CASSPGLARGQETQYF	TGTGCCAGCTCACCCGGACTAGCGAGGGGTCAAGAGACCCAGTACTTC
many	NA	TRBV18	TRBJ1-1	CASSPRGLGMNTEAFF	TGTGCCAGCTCACCTAGAGGGCTGGGGATGAACACTGAAGCTTTCTTT
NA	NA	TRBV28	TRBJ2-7	CASTGATLNYEQYF	TGTGCCAGCACAGGGGCCACCCTCAACTACGAGCAGTACTTC
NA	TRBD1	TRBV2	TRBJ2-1	CASSGQGVNEQFF	TGTGCCAGCAGTGGACAGGGGGTCAATGAGCAGTTCTTC
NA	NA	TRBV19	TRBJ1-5	CASSIKANQPQHF	TGTGCCAGTAGTATTAAAGCAAATCAGCCCCAGCATTTT
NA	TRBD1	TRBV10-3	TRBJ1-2	CAISGQGAGYGYTF	TGTGCCATCAGTGGACAGGGGGCCGGCTATGGCTACACCTTC
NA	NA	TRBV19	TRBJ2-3	CASSIRGVGDTQYF	TGTGCCAGTAGTATACGGGGAGTAGGAGATACGCAGTATTTT
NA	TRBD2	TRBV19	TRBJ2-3	CASSFSALAGARDTQYF	TGTGCCAGTAGTTTTTCCGCACTAGCGGGAGCGCGAGATACGCAGTATTTT
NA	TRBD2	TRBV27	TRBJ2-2	CASSLYLAGGKEAGELFF	TGTGCCAGCAGCCTTTATCTAGCGGGAGGAAAGGAAGCCGGGGAGCTGTTTTTT
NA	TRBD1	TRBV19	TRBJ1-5	CASGGGSQPQHF	TGTGCTTCAGGGGGCGGGAGTCAGCCCCAGCATTTT
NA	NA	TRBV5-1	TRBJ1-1	CASSWGLTVNTEAFF	TGCGCCAGCAGCTGGGGACTTACCGTGAACACTGAAGCTTTCTTT
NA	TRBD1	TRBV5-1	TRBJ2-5	CASSLTGEETQYF	TGCGCCAGCAGCTTGACAGGGGAAGAGACCCAGTACTTC